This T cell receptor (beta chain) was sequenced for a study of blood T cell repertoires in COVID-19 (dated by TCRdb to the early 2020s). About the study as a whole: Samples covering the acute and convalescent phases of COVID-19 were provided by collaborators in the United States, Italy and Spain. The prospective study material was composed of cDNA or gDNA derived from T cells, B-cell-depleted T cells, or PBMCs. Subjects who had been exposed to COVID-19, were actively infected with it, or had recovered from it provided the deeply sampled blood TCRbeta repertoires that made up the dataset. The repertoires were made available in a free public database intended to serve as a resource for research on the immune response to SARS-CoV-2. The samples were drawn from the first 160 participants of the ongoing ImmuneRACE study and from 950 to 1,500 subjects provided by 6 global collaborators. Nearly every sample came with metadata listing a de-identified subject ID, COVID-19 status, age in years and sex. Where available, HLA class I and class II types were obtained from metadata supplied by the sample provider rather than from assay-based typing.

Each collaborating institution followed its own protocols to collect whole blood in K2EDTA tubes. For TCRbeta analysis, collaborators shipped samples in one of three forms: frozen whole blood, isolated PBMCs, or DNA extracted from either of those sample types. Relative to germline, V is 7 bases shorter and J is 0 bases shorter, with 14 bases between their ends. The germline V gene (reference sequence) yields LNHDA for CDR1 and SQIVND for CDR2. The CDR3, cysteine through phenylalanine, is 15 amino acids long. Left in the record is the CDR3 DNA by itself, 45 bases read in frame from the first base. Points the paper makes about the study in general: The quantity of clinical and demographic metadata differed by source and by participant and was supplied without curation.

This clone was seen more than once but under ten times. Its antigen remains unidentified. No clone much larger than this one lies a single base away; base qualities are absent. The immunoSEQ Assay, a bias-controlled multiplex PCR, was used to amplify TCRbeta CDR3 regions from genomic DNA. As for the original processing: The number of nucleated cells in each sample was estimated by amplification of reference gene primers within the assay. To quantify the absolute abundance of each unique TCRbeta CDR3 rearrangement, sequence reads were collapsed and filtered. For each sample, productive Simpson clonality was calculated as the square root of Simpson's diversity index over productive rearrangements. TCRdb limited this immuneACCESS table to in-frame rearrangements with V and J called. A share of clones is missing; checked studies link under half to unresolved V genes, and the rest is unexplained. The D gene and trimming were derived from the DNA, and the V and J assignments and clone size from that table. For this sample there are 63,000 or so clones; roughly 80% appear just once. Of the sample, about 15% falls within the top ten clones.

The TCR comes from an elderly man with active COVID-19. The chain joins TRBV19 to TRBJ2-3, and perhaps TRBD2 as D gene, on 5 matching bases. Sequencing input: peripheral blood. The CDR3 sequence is CASKLDYLSTDTQYF. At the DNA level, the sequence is TGTGCCAGTAAACTTGACTACCTCAGCACAGATACGCAGTATTTT.